This T cell receptor (beta chain) comes out of a study of cytomegalovirus exposure and HLA in healthy donors. With 60 Vbeta and 13 Jbeta primers, the PCR was carried out. TCRdb's copy holds only in-frame clones and misses some; the assay was immunoSEQ multiplex PCR. The sample includes 90,000 to 120,000 clones, approximately 76% seen only once; the top ten take about 2%. This clone was observed once. The length of the CDR3 is 16 residues. V lost 2 bases and J 3 bases, leaving 12 bases between the germline ends. CDR1 and CDR2 from the germline V gene are SGHNT and YYREEE (reference sequence). Sequenced input: PBMCs. The receptor was derived from a man between 18 and 35 years old in good health and CMV-seronegative. V usage is TRBV5-4 and J usage is TRBJ2-6; tentatively, D is TRBD2 (6 bases). The CDR3 nucleotides read TGTGCCAGCAGCTTAGGAGGGCAGGGTGGGGCCAACGTCCTGACTTTC. This encodes CASSLGGQGGANVLTF.